This T cell receptor (beta chain) was recorded in a study of blood T cell repertoires in COVID-19. Study overall: COVID-19 samples collected from the United States, Italy and Spain covered acute and convalescent phases. In each case, the material was cDNA or gDNA derived from T cells, B-cell-depleted T cells, or PBMCs.

The authors' processing: Reference gene primer amplification yielded estimated nucleated cell counts. Generated by immunoSEQ multiplex PCR, the TCRdb table keeps only in-frame clones and is missing some. V, J and clone size derive from that table, while D and trimming were established from the DNA sequence. The table includes 45,000 to 60,000 clones, 83% detected once. Deletions cut 5 bases from V and 0 bases from J, with 8 bases between. Germline-derived CDR1 and CDR2 are MNHEY and SVGAGI. CDR3 length: 14 amino acids. The gene calls are TRBV6-5 and TRBJ1-3; tentative D call: TRBD1 (5 bases). This TCR came from a woman in her sixties with acute or convalescent COVID-19. The sample comprised peripheral blood. In nucleotides, the CDR3 is TGTGCCAGCAGTACAGGCATCTCTGGAAACACCATATATTTT. This encodes CASSTGISGNTIYF.